This TCR beta chain was captured in a study of identical twins. Study results and limitations: Fewer insertions marked abundant cord blood beta clonotypes; young adult naive trended weakly, memory not at all. Possibly, invariant MAIT and iNKT cells partly confounded zero-insertion analyses. Within twin pairs, the out-of-frame alpha sequences they shared showed excess low generation probability.

The CDR3 has 15 amino acids. CDR1 and CDR2 (germline): SGHRS, YFSETQ. With 2 bases removed from V and 6 bases from J, the gap between germline ends came to 16 bases. TCRdb re-derived calls from the 5' RACE reads in MiXCR, one entry per CDR3 protein. Among some 500,000 distinct CDR3 sequences listed, more than 13% were seen once. In regard to this clonotype: Its target is not known.

A further study also used this sample, focusing on yellow fever vaccine responses in identical twins.

The sequence came from a young woman in good health. The chain uses TRBV5-1 and TRBJ2-3; D is possibly TRBD2 (6 bases). The sample comprised CD4+ T cells sorted from blood. CDR3 DNA sequence: TGCGCCAGCAGCTTTTCCGGGACTCCGGGGGATACGCAGTATTTT. Residues: CASSFSGTPGDTQYF. The whole variable domain, remainder taken from reference TRBV5-1 and TRBJ2-3, is KAGVTQTPRYLIKTRGQQVTLSCSPISGHRSVSWYQQTPGQGLQFLFEYFSETQRNKGNFPGRFSGRQFSNSRSEMNVSTLELGDSALYLCASSFSGTPGDTQYFGPGTRLTVL.